One and the same sample provided the 5 T cell receptor beta chains below, sequenced in a study of blood T cell repertoires in COVID-19. The data were produced by immunoSEQ multiplex PCR, yet TCRdb's version contains in-frame clones alone and is incomplete. The sample shows about 58,000 clones, around 85% of them seen only once. The specimen sequenced was peripheral blood. The receptor set was obtained from a woman aged 70 to 79 with active COVID-19.

The J gene is TRBJ2-7, the V gene TRBV14, with 11 nucleotides matching TRBD2. Looked up from germline, CDR1 is SGHDN and CDR2 is FVKESK. The CDR3 loop spans 14 amino acids. With 5 bases clipped from V and 5 bases from J, the junction kept 5 bases outside the gene matches. The CDR3 loop is CASSKLAGVHEQYF. The CDR3 nucleotides read TGTGCCAGCAGCAAACTAGCGGGAGTCCACGAGCAGTACTTC.

V and J are TRBV18 and TRBJ2-7; D is ambiguous. Looked up from germline, CDR1 is KGHSH and CDR2 is LQKENI. Deletions cut 3 bases from V and 7 bases from J, with 10 bases between. The CDR3 spans 12 residues. CDR3 amino acids: CASSPSYDEQYF. Here the CDR3 DNA reads TGTGCCAGCTCACCTTCCTATGATGAGCAGTACTTC.

This chain connects TRBV19 to TRBJ2-4, with 7 bases matching TRBD1. Germline values: CDR1 LNHDA, CDR2 SQIVND (reference sequence). The CDR3 sequence is 15 residues long. Trimming took 5 bases from V and 6 from J; bases not matched to a gene: 10. CDR3: CASSQPFDRANIQYF. DNA for the CDR3: TGTGCCAGTAGTCAACCCTTCGACAGGGCAAACATTCAGTACTTC.

The chain couples TRBV4-1 to TRBJ2-6, with TRBD1 as a possible D gene (6 bases). CDR1 MGHRA and CDR2 YSYEKL come from the germline V gene. Trimming pared 3 bases from V and 0 bases from J, leaving 15 bases between. The CDR3 covers 18 residues. Here the CDR3 DNA reads TGCGCCAGCAGCCATGTGGGGCTCAGGGGCTCTGGGGCCAACGTCCTGACTTTC. This encodes CASSHVGLRGSGANVLTF.

The chain uses TRBV5-1 and TRBJ2-2; 7 bases align to TRBD1. CDR1 and CDR2 from the germline V gene are SGHRS and YFSETQ. The CDR3 loop spans 14 amino acids. The trim removed 6 bases at V and 3 bases at J, leaving 5 bases unmatched. For the CDR3, the DNA is TGCGCCAGCAAGAGGGACAGAGACACCGGGGAGCTGTTTTTT. Its translation is CASKRDRDTGELFF. The full variable domain, with the rest looked up from reference TRBV5-1 and TRBJ2-2, is KAGVTQTPRYLIKTRGQQVTLSCSPISGHRSVSWYQQTPGQGLQFLFEYFSETQRNKGNFPGRFSGRQFSNSRSEMNVSTLELGDSALYLCASKRDRDTGELFFGEGSRLTVL.